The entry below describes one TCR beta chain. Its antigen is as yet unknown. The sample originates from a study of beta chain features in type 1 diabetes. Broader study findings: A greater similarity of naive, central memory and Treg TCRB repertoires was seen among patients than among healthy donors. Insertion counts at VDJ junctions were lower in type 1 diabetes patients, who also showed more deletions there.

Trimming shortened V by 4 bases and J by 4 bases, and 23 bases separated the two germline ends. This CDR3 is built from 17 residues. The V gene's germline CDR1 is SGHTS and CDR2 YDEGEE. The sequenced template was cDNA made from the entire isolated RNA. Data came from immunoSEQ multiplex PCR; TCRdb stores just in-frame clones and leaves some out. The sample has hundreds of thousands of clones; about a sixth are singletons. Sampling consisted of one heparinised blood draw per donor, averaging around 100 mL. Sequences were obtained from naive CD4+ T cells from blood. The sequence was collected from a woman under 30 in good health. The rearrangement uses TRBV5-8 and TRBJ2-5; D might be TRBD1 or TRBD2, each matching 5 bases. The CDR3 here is CASSLPLDGARRETQYF. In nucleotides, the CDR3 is TGTGCCAGCAGCCTACCCCTTGACGGGGCCAGACGAGAGACCCAGTACTTC. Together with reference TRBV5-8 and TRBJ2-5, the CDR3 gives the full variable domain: EAGVTQSPTHLIKTRGQQATLRCSPISGHTSVYWYQQALGLGLQFLLWYDEGEERNRGNFPPRFSGRQFPNYSSELNVNALELEDSALYLCASSLPLDGARRETQYFGPGTRLLVL.